The entry below gives a single TCR beta chain sequence along with its context. This entry belongs to a study of blood T cells in healthy people across ages. Using a J-beta primer mix together with a sample-barcoded 5' primer, a second PCR was run for roughly 7 to 11 cycles. Each CDR3 protein is one row after TCRdb ran MiXCR on the 5' RACE reads. The sample carries fewer than 1 million distinct CDR3 sequences, about 42% recorded once. CDR3 length: 14 amino acids. CDR1 and CDR2 (germline): DFQATT, SNEGSKA (reference sequence). This sequence originates from a man aged 60-69 years in good health. Sequenced sample: blood. The chain employs TRBV20-1 and TRBJ2-5; TRBD2 might be the D (7 bases). In nucleotides, the CDR3 is TGCAATGCCCTCAGGGGCGCTAGCGGAGAGACCCAGTACTTC. Translation gives CNALRGASGETQYF.